Sequencing of this T cell receptor beta chain was carried out in a study of cytomegalovirus exposure and HLA in healthy donors. Overall study findings and caveats: With later analysis, a missense DCLRE1C variant became linked to TCR beta V- and J-gene trimming. Segments of the TCR beta V type were, in most cases, productive about 87% or about 30% of the time in an earlier analysis. The authors judged a highly shared variant cluster likely a sequencing artifact.

Germline V gene lookup returns CDR1 SSHAT and CDR2 FNYEAQ (reference sequence). Trimming removed 2 bases from V and 8 bases from J, with 9 bases in between. CDR3 length equals 13 residues. As regards this clone: Its specificity is not known.

The PCR used 60 Vbeta and 13 Jbeta primers. The data were produced by immunoSEQ multiplex PCR, yet TCRdb's version contains in-frame clones alone and is incomplete. Its clone listing holds approximately 140,000 clones. The clonotype originates from a woman under 30 in good health and CMV-seronegative. The material sequenced was PBMCs. J is TRBJ1-4 and V is TRBV7-7, with D unclear. CDR3 region: CASSLWAGEKLFF. CDR3 sequence (DNA): TGTGCCAGCAGCTTATGGGCTGGGGAAAAACTGTTTTTT.